These 8 T cell receptor beta chains were all obtained from the same sample, sequenced in a study of blood T cells in healthy people across ages. The authors ran a second PCR of 7 to 11 cycles using a sample-barcoded 5' primer and a J-beta primer mix. TCRdb passed the 5' RACE reads through MiXCR, listing each CDR3 protein once. The sample includes approximately 730,000 distinct CDR3 sequences, about 55% of them seen just once. Sequenced input: blood. These receptor sequences come from an older man in good health.

The chain carries TRBV6-2 or TRBV6-3 and TRBJ1-2; D gene unclear. The CDR3 has 15 amino acids. Germline loops: CDR1 MNHEY, CDR2 SVGEGT. V lost 0 bases, J lost 11 bases, and 19 bases lay in between. This CDR3 is CASSYSSIVGSRYTF. In nucleotides, the CDR3 is TGTGCCAGCAGTTACTCTTCGATAGTGGGCAGCCGGTACACCTTC.

The rearrangement links TRBV7-3 to TRBJ1-5; D remains ambiguous. The V and J ends lost 1 base and 3 bases respectively, with 10 bases between them. CDR3 size: 15 residues. Germline loops: CDR1 SGHTA, CDR2 FQGTGA. CDR3 coding DNA: TGTGCCAGCAGCTTAAGAGGAGGGCCCAATCAGCCCCAGCATTTT. It is translated as CASSLRGGPNQPQHF.

V gene TRBV2 combines with J gene TRBJ2-3; 9 bases align to TRBD1. Looked up from germline, CDR1 is SNHLY and CDR2 is FYNNEI. Losses at the gene ends were 5 bases for V and 14 bases for J; bases not matched to a gene: 23. The CDR3 sequence is 17 residues long. The CDR3 protein is CASSPLGTGSVRRYAYF. In DNA form, the CDR3 reads TGTGCCAGCAGTCCACTGGGGACAGGGTCGGTGCGCAGATACGCGTATTTT.

This chain uses TRBV11-2 with TRBJ1-2; D is unclear. The V end lost 5 bases, the J end lost 5 bases, and 12 bases lay between the germline ends. Germline values: CDR1 SGHAT, CDR2 FQNNGV. The CDR3 extends over 13 amino acids. CDR3 in DNA: TGTGCCAGCAGCCCACCCCCGGCGTATGGCTACACCTTC. Protein sequence: CASSPPPAYGYTF.

This rearrangement joins TRBV5-1 to TRBJ2-1; no definite D call. V lost 0 bases and J 2 bases, leaving 18 bases between the germline ends. The CDR3 length is 18 residues. The germline gives CDR1 SGHRS, CDR2 YFSETQ. The CDR3 sequence is CASSLDVLDFGPYNEQFF. CDR3 nucleotides: TGCGCCAGCAGCTTGGACGTGCTAGACTTCGGCCCCTACAATGAGCAGTTCTTC.

V and J are TRBV7-8 and TRBJ2-1; 8 bases agree with TRBD1. The CDR3 consists of 15 residues. The germline V gene encodes CDR1 SGHVS and CDR2 FQNEAQ. V shed 3 bases, J shed 0 bases, and the junction held 1 base outside the gene matches. CDR3 nucleotides: TGTGCCAGCAGCTTTACAGGGGGCTCCTACAATGAGCAGTTCTTC. Its translation: CASSFTGGSYNEQFF.

Ten or more counts support this clonotype. The V call is TRBV11-2, the J call TRBJ2-1, with 11 bases lining up with TRBD2. The CDR3 consists of 15 residues. J lost 4 bases, V lost 4 bases, and 3 bases had no gene match. Germline CDR1 is SGHAT and CDR2 is FQNNGV. CDR3: CASSYRTSGYNEQFF. For the CDR3, the DNA is TGTGCCAGCAGCTACAGGACTAGCGGGTACAATGAGCAGTTCTTC. The whole variable domain, remainder taken from reference TRBV11-2 and TRBJ2-1, is EAGVAQSPRYKIIEKRQSVAFWCNPISGHATLYWYQQILGQGPKLLIQFQNNGVVDDSQLPKDRFSAERLKGVDSTLKIQPAKLEDSAVYLCASSYRTSGYNEQFFGPGTRLTVL.

The rearrangement uses TRBV5-1 and TRBJ2-1; D perhaps matches TRBD1 (6 bases). The J call may be incorrect, as the DNA end agrees better with TRBJ2-7. The germline CDR1 and CDR2 sequences are SGHRS and YFSETQ. CDR3 length: 16 residues. CDR3 residues: CASSLAIDRSYNEQYF. Written as DNA, the CDR3 is TGCGCCAGCAGCTTGGCCATCGACAGGTCCTACAATGAGCAGTACTTC.